This TCR beta chain was sequenced for a study of cytomegalovirus exposure and HLA in healthy donors. This PCR relied on a set of 60 Vbeta primers and 13 Jbeta primers. Sequencing was performed with immunoSEQ multiplex PCR; in TCRdb, only in-frame clones are kept and a portion is missing. The sample has around 50,000 clones; around three quarters are singletons. CDR1 is MNHEY, CDR2 SMNVEV, per germline (reference sequence). The CDR3 is made up of 11 amino acids. The V end was cut by 8 bases, the J end by 8 bases, with 7 bases between. The count of this clone is one. The chain combines TRBV27 with TRBJ1-6; unclear D gene. The specimen was PBMCs. The clonotype comes from a man in his thirties or forties in good health and CMV-seropositive. The CDR3 loop reads CASGLDSPLHF. As DNA, the CDR3 is TGTGCCAGCGGGCTTGATTCACCCCTCCACTTT.